Each of the 11 T cell receptor beta chains below was sequenced from the same sample in a study of cytomegalovirus exposure and HLA in healthy donors. The PCR had 60 Vbeta and 13 Jbeta primers. The protocol was immunoSEQ multiplex PCR, while the TCRdb copy is restricted to in-frame clones and leaves out a portion. The table shows fewer than 250,000 clones, with more than 75% occurring only once. The sequenced material came from PBMCs. The receptors derive from a man between 35 and 55 years old in good health and CMV-seropositive.

V usage is TRBV6-1 and J usage is TRBJ2-5; the match to TRBD2 covers 10 bases. The V and J ends lost 3 bases and 3 bases, in that order; junction bases with no gene match: 10. This CDR3 comprises 17 residues. The germline V gene has CDR1 MNHNS and CDR2 SASEGT. The CDR3 region is CASSDLLAGNFKETQYF. CDR3 DNA sequence: TGTGCCAGCAGTGACCTACTAGCGGGGAACTTCAAAGAGACCCAGTACTTC.

The chain employs TRBV25-1 and TRBJ2-5, with TRBD1 matching over 9 bases. This CDR3 spans 15 amino acids. Germline trimming cut 4 bases from V and 4 bases from J; bases unmatched to any gene: 7. Germline V gives CDR1 MGHDK, CDR2 SYGVNS. The CDR3 loop reads CASSAWTGDLETQYF. In DNA, the CDR3 is TGTGCCAGCAGTGCATGGACAGGGGATCTAGAGACCCAGTACTTC.

The genes are TRBV7-9 and TRBJ2-6; D remains ambiguous. The CDR3 has 15 amino acids. Germline V gene data show CDR1 as SEHNR and CDR2 as FQNEAQ (reference sequence). Trimming left V 3 bases short and J 1 base short, with 7 bases between. In DNA form, the CDR3 reads TGTGCCAGCAGCTTCTCAGGATCTGGGGCCAACGTCCTGACTTTC. This gives the protein CASSFSGSGANVLTF. The full variable domain, completed using reference TRBV7-9 and TRBJ2-6, is DTGVSQNPRHKITKRGQNVTFRCDPISEHNRLYWYRQTLGQGPEFLTYFQNEAQLEKSRLLSDRFSAERPKGSFSTLEIQRTEQGDSAMYLCASSFSGSGANVLTFGAGSRLTVL.

A single count supports this clone. The genes are TRBV5-1 and TRBJ2-1; perhaps TRBD2 as D (6 bases). This CDR3 has 16 residues. The V end lost 4 bases, the J end lost 0 bases, and 14 bases lay between the germline ends. The V gene's germline CDR1 is SGHRS and CDR2 YFSETQ. As DNA, the CDR3 is TGCGCCAGCAGCCGAACTAGCTCGGCCTCCTACAATGAGCAGTTCTTC. This sequence encodes CASSRTSSASYNEQFF.

The chain carries TRBV4-1 and TRBJ2-3; 11 nucleotides align to TRBD1. This CDR3 contains 18 residues. Germline CDR1 is MGHRA and CDR2 is YSYEKL. The V segment lost 5 bases and the J segment 4 bases; nucleotides outside the gene matches: 14. For the CDR3, the DNA is TGCGCCAGCAGCTCCCCCGCCGGGACAGGGGGGAGAGCAGATACGCAGTATTTT. Translated, it gives CASSSPAGTGGRADTQYF.

The chain has TRBV7-9 and TRBJ2-3; D gene unclear. With 1 base removed from V and 0 bases from J, the gap between germline ends came to 8 bases. The CDR3 length is 15 residues. Germline loops: CDR1 SEHNR, CDR2 FQNEAQ (reference sequence). The CDR3 sequence is CASSLVTPSTDTQYF. DNA for the CDR3: TGTGCCAGCAGCTTAGTGACACCCAGCACAGATACGCAGTATTTT.

The chain recombines TRBV19 with TRBJ1-1; D perhaps matches TRBD1 (6 bases). The CDR3 is 15 residues long. Trimming pared 4 bases from V and 2 bases from J, leaving 14 bases between. Germline CDR1 is LNHDA and CDR2 is SQIVND (reference sequence). CDR3 bases: TGTGCCAGTAGTACTACTTGGACAGTTAACACTGAAGCTTTCTTT. Protein sequence: CASSTTWTVNTEAFF.

The V call is TRBV6-6, the J call TRBJ1-1, with a tentative D call TRBD1 (5 bases). There are 12 residues in the CDR3. CDR1 is MNHNY, CDR2 SVGAGI, per germline (reference sequence). V lost 5 bases, J lost 4 bases, and 8 bases lay in between. Here the CDR3 DNA reads TGTGCCAGCAGTCGGGGGGGCACTGAAGCTTTCTTT. This translates into CASSRGGTEAFF.

This clone was detected once. The J gene is TRBJ1-2, the V gene TRBV27; D uncertain. V dropped 5 bases and J dropped 10 bases, with 11 bases sitting between them. The CDR3 sequence is 11 residues long. The germline V gene has CDR1 MNHEY and CDR2 SMNVEV (reference sequence). DNA for the CDR3: TGTGCCAGCAGTCTCCACGGGGTCTACACCTTC. Residues: CASSLHGVYTF.

The chain's CDR3 is CATTAAGAQETQYF. The CDR3 coding sequence is TGTGCCACCACTGCGGCAGGGGCCCAAGAGACCCAGTACTTC. V is TRBV2 and J is TRBJ2-5; possible D gene TRBD1, 6 bases. Trimming cost V 10 bases and J 1 base, with 16 bases left between them. This CDR3 is built from 14 residues. Germline V gene lookup returns CDR1 SNHLY and CDR2 FYNNEI.

The CDR3 is CASSPKVVQYEKLFF. DNA for the CDR3: TGTGCCAGCTCACCGAAGGTTGTACAGTATGAAAAACTGTTTTTT. The V and J genes are TRBV18 and TRBJ1-4, with no clear D. Germline values: CDR1 KGHSH, CDR2 LQKENI. The CDR3 is 15 amino acids. The V and J ends lost 3 bases and 6 bases respectively, with 14 bases between them.